One TCR beta chain is described in this entry. The table came from immunoSEQ multiplex PCR; TCRdb's copy has only in-frame clones and leaves some out. The sample has more than 300,000 clones, more than 85% seen once. The CDR3 totals 12 residues. The germline gives CDR1 SQVTM, CDR2 ANQGSEA. Trimming took 6 bases from V and 7 from J, leaving 15 bases between them. The sample belongs to a study of blood T cell repertoires in COVID-19. The V call is TRBV29-1, the J call TRBJ1-1, with D possibly being TRBD1 (6 bases). The TCR was taken from a woman aged 25 to 39 who had recovered from COVID-19. Sequenced material: PBMCs or T cells enriched from blood (not recorded which). The CDR3 protein is CSVATGSNEAFF. CDR3 bases: TGCAGCGTCGCCACAGGGTCAAATGAAGCTTTCTTT.